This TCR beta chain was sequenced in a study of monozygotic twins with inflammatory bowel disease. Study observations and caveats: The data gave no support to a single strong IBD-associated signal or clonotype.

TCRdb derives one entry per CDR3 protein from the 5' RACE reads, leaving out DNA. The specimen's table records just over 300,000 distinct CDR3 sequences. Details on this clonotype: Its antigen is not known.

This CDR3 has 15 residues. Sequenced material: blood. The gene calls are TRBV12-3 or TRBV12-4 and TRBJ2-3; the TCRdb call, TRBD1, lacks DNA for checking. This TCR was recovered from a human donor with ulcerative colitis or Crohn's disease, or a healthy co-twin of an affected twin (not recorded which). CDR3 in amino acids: CASSSMPRGADTQYF.